This record concerns one TCR beta chain sequence. The target antigen is unknown. Genes and germline are mouse. The read halts 4 residues ahead of the CDR3 end, with the missing end drawn from the germline J gene. After isolation, RNA underwent reverse transcription to generate cDNA as the sequencing template. The repertoire was sequenced with immunoSEQ multiplex PCR; TCRdb's copy has only in-frame clones and lacks some. The profile covers some 110,000 clones, none occurring a single time. These data belong to a study of CD8+ T cells in alopecia areata. Study as a whole: It was approximately 6-11-week-old female C3H/HeJ mice that received skin from 6-12-month-old C3H/HeJ graft donors with spontaneous alopecia. The study, taken as a whole, reports: Across lesional scalp, and particularly alopecia totalis/universalis, clonality surpassed that of normal scalp. Sequencing of scalp tissue also captures the resident alphabeta T cells of normal skin. Compared with mice, patients displayed less clear TCR sharing, possibly for HLA-related reasons.

CDR1 and CDR2 (germline): SGHLS, HYDKME. The CDR3 runs to 15 residues. V lost 0 bases, J lost 3 bases, and 3 bases stayed unmatched. The sample comprised lesional skin. This TCR was sampled from a C3H/HeJ mouse with alopecia areata. The strain's MHC type: H2-k. The rearrangement uses TRBV12-2 and TRBJ2-7, with 11 bases that match TRBD2. CDR3 DNA (partial): TGTGCCAGCTCTCTCGATGGGACTGGGGGCTAT. It is translated as CASSLDGTGGY. From start to end, the CDR3 is CASSLDGTGGYEQYF.